This T cell receptor (beta chain) derives from a study of blood T cell repertoires in COVID-19. Study-wide background: Donors in the United States, Italy and Spain gave samples during acute or convalescent COVID-19. PBMCs, B-cell-depleted T cells, or T cells were the source of the cDNA or gDNA that made up the material.

The CDR3 consists of 17 residues. Germline V gene lookup returns CDR1 SGHDN and CDR2 FVKESK. The V gene end was trimmed by 2 bases and the J gene end by 7 bases; junction bases not matched to a gene: 11. How the authors handled the data: For nucleated cells, counts were estimated from reference gene primer amplification. Here immunoSEQ multiplex PCR was the method, and the copy in TCRdb shows in-frame clones only, minus some. The DNA gave D and trimming, while V, J and clone size come from that table. This sample has some 170,000 clones, with about 81% found just once. This clonotype was obtained from a man aged 55 to 70 with active or convalescent COVID-19. The rearrangement joins TRBV14 to TRBJ2-1; TRBD2 agrees at 10 bases. Sample: peripheral blood. The CDR3 loop reads CASSQLAGGQRVNEQFF. Written as DNA, the CDR3 is TGTGCCAGCAGCCAATTAGCGGGAGGACAGCGGGTGAATGAGCAGTTCTTC. Full variable domain (rest looked up from reference TRBV14 and TRBJ2-1): EAGVTQFPSHSVIEKGQTVTLRCDPISGHDNLYWYRRVMGKEIKFLLHFVKESKQDESGMPNNRFLAERTGGTYSTLKVQPAELEDSGVYFCASSQLAGGQRVNEQFFGPGTRLTVL.